These T cell receptor beta chains were read from a single sample in a study of control samples from healthy donors and cancer patients. TCRdb keeps only in-frame clones here, not all; method: immunoSEQ multiplex PCR. Of more than 95,000 clones in the sample, approximately 95% were seen once. The sequenced sample was blood. These receptors all come from a man between 18 and 35 years old in good health. The CDR3 runs from the conserved cysteine through the conserved F or W.

v_gene | CDR3aa
TRBV12-3/TRBV12-4 | CASSSTGGTEAFF
TRBV19 | CASSILPPTLSKPQHF
TRBV2 | CASSEGLPPLHF
TRBV5-3 | CARSLEGGHQPQHF
TRBV6-1 | CASSEGVTSSTDTQYF
TRBV9 | CASSLGGSGNTIYF
TRBV10-3 | CAAQGATNEKLFF
TRBV7-2 | CASSHSSGRSYEQYF
TRBV9 | CASSHSYSNQPQHF
TRBV11-3 | CASSPGGRSYEQYF
TRBV9 | CASSDPVTGTGTDTQYF
TRBV6-2/TRBV6-3 | CASSWTQGFYGYTF
TRBV9 | CASSALGRSSYNSPLHF
TRBV6-5 | CASSLTGGNQPQHF
TRBV18 | CASSPPAGHSADTQYF
TRBV10-3 | CAISDSLSNYGYTF
TRBV30 | CAWSVGAGSNQPQHF
TRBV6-4 | CASSVFPVRQGVLAKNIQYF
TRBV27 | CASSLATGGNEKLFF
TRBV29-1 | CSVEGHSDAYEQYF
TRBV5-1 | CASSKDREMGYGYTF
TRBV14 | CASSQGRTYGYTF
TRBV30 | CAWSDTYLPSPLHF
TRBV24-1 | CATSEGTGGTEAFF
TRBV11-2 | CASSSWDFTDTQYF
TRBV2 | CATGYRGANEKLFF
TRBV5-1 | CASSLVGLAGGETQYF
TRBV3-1/TRBV3-2 | CASSLLLASGGYTF
TRBV7-9 | CASSPPGAQETQYF
TRBV12-3/TRBV12-4 | CASSRGRAEAFF
TRBV7-9 | CASSRTDSLLTLSSYNERFF
TRBV12-3/TRBV12-4 | CASSLRQIYGYTF
TRBV7-2 | CASSSLFLTGRADTQYF
TRBV6-1 | CASSESRVETQYF
TRBV30 | CAWSSYSRYGYTF
TRBV21-1 | CASSKTKGTEAFF
TRBV7-2 | CASSYYRGRLLGEKLFF
TRBV29-1 | CSVPVAGVTQYF
TRBV5-4 | CASSLGQVATYEQYF
TRBV12-3/TRBV12-4 | CASSLTENYGYTF
TRBV2 | CASVAGTGSVTGELFF
TRBV27 | CASSLRGHGYTF
TRBV19 | CASSIGQETQYF
TRBV1 | CTSSQVSKGDTEAFF
TRBV18 | CASSPRGAQREGSEQYF
TRBV4-1 | CASSHAGSSYNSPLHF
TRBV29-1 | CSVPKVGAYNEQFF
TRBV27 | CASSSKSGGAGELFF
TRBV27 | CASSLIPRDGYTF
TRBV6-1 | CASSESPRQRNTIYF
TRBV3-1/TRBV3-2 | CASSQGTGGLAGELFF
TRBV7-9 | CASSLVGTNYGYTF
TRBV6-5 | CASSSWTSLGNEQFF